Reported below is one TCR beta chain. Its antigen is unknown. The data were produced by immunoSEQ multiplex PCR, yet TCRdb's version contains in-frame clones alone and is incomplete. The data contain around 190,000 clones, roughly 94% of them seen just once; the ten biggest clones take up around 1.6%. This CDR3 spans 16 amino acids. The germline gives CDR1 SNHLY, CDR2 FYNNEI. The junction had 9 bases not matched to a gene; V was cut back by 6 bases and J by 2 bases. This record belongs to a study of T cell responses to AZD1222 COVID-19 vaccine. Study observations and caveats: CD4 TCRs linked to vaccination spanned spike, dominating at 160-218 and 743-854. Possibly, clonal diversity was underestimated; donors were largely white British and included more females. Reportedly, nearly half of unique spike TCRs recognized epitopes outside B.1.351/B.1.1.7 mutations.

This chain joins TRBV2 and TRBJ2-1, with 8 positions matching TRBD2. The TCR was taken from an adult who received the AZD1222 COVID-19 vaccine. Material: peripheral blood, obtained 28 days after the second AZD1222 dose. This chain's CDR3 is CASRRTPGLAYNEQFF. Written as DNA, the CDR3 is TGTGCCAGCAGAAGGACCCCGGGACTAGCCTACAATGAGCAGTTCTTC.